This T cell receptor beta chain was sequenced during a study of type 1 regulatory T cells. The CDR3 is made up of 14 amino acids. Unmatched junction bases numbered 5, after V lost 2 bases and J lost 9 bases. Germline CDR1 SGDLS, CDR2 YYNGEE. One entry per CDR3 protein results from TCRdb running MiXCR on the reads. The table has over 55,000 distinct CDR3 sequences, around 57% seen once. Turning to this clonotype: As yet, its antigen is unknown.

V usage is TRBV9 and J usage is TRBJ2-7, with 13 bases that match TRBD2. The sequencing input was cultured T cells, either the whole culture or a sorted T cell fraction (not recorded which). Subset defined: Tr1-enriched cell product generated in vitro against host alloantigens. This receptor was taken from a human donor in good health. CDR3 sequence: CASSVGLAGEVQYF. In DNA, the CDR3 is TGTGCCAGCAGCGTCGGACTAGCGGGAGAGGTGCAGTACTTC.